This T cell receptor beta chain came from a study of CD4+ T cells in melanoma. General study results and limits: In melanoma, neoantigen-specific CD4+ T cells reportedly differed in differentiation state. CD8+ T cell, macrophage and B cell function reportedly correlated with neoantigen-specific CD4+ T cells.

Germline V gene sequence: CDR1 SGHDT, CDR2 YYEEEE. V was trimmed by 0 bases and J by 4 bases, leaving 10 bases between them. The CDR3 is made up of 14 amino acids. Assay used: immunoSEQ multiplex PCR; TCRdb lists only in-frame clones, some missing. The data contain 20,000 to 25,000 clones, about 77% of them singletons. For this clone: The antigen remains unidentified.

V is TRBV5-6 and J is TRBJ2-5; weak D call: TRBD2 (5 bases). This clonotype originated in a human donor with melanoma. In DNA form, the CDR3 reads TGTGCCAGCAGCTTGGTTAGCGCCAGAGAGACCCAGTACTTC. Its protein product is CASSLVSARETQYF.